What follows are 27 T cell receptor beta chains derived from one specimen sequenced in a study of cytomegalovirus exposure and HLA in healthy donors. The study ran its PCR with 60 Vbeta and 13 Jbeta primers. Sequencing was performed with immunoSEQ multiplex PCR; in TCRdb, only in-frame clones are kept and a portion is missing. The sample lists around 150,000 clones; around 77% were seen once. Sequenced sample: PBMCs. These receptors were collected from a man in his 60s in good health and CMV-seronegative.

The chain is built from TRBV30 and TRBJ1-5, with TRBD1 matching 9 bases. There are 17 residues in the CDR3. Germline values: CDR1 GTSNPN, CDR2 SVGIG (reference sequence). Unmatched junction bases numbered 10, after V lost 2 bases and J lost 2 bases. The DNA of the CDR3 is TGTGCCTGGAGTCCTGACAGGGGGGAAGCGGGCAATCAGCCCCAGCATTTT. Its translation: CAWSPDRGEAGNQPQHF.

The rearrangement joins TRBV5-6 to TRBJ1-5, with a possible D match to TRBD1 (5 bases). The CDR3 has 14 amino acids. The V gene lost 2 bases and the J gene lost 6 bases, with 12 bases spanning the gap. The germline gives CDR1 SGHDT, CDR2 YYEEEE. The CDR3, as DNA: TGTGCCAGCAGCTTTAATGGGGCAGGTCAGCCCCAGCATTTT. Amino acid sequence: CASSFNGAGQPQHF.

CDR3 region: CASSFSGDNTEAFF. CDR3 DNA sequence: TGTGCCAGCAGCTTTTCAGGGGATAACACTGAAGCTTTCTTT. The genes are TRBV11-3 and TRBJ1-1; D may be TRBD1 (6 bases). The CDR3 is 14 residues long. Germline loops: CDR1 SGHNT, CDR2 YENEEA. V lost 3 bases to trimming and J lost 2 bases, with 10 bases between them.

The chain has TRBV28 and TRBJ2-7; TRBD2 is a possible D gene (6 bases). Looked up from germline, CDR1 is MDHEN and CDR2 is SYDVKM. This CDR3 has 15 residues. V lost 5 bases to trimming and J lost 0 bases, with 14 bases between them. This chain's CDR3 is CASSEGGATSYEQYF. In DNA, the CDR3 is TGTGCCAGCAGTGAGGGCGGGGCCACCTCCTACGAGCAGTACTTC. Full variable domain (missing parts from reference TRBV28 and TRBJ2-7): DVKVTQSSRYLVKRTGEKVFLECVQDMDHENMFWYRQDPGLGLRLIYFSYDVKMKEKGDIPEGYSVSREKKERFSLILESASTNQTSMYLCASSEGGATSYEQYFGPGTRLTVT.

The chain employs TRBV5-6 and TRBJ1-6; D is ambiguous. Trimming removed 0 bases at V and 4 bases at J, with 5 bases between. Per the germline V gene, CDR1 is SGHDT and CDR2 is YYEEEE. The CDR3 contains 14 residues. Written as DNA, the CDR3 is TGTGCCAGCAGCTTGGGGACTTATAATTCACCCCTCCACTTT. Residues: CASSLGTYNSPLHF.

The chain carries TRBV30 and TRBJ1-2; tentatively, D is TRBD1 (5 bases). The CDR3 covers 15 residues. Germline CDR1 and CDR2: GTSNPN and SVGIG (reference sequence). V dropped 3 bases and J dropped 8 bases, with 22 bases sitting between them. The DNA for the CDR3 is TGTGCCTGGAGCGCGCGAGACAGACGTTTCAGCGGCTACACCTTC. It is translated as CAWSARDRRFSGYTF.

The V and J genes are TRBV6-1 and TRBJ1-3, with unresolved D. The length of the CDR3 is 12 residues. Trimming stripped 6 bases from V and 3 bases from J, with 6 bases between. Germline CDR1 and CDR2: MNHNS and SASEGT. This CDR3 is CASSTRGNTIYF. CDR3 nucleotide sequence: TGTGCCAGCAGCACGCGTGGAAACACCATATATTTT.

This sequence joins TRBV7-2 and TRBJ2-5; D is uncertain. The DNA end is a closer match to TRBJ2-7, so the J assignment may be wrong. Germline CDR1 SGHTA, CDR2 FQGNSA. The CDR3 has 16 amino acids. CDR3 DNA: TGTGCCAGCAGCTTAAAAAGGTCAACGGACTCCTACGAGCAGTACTTC. It encodes CASSLKRSTDSYEQYF.

The rearrangement uses TRBV30 and TRBJ2-3; D might be TRBD2 (7 bases). Germline CDR1 GTSNPN, CDR2 SVGIG (reference sequence). The germline V and J ends were trimmed by 5 bases and 3 bases, with 18 bases remaining between them. The CDR3 runs to 15 residues. The CDR3 is CAWGRGGAVTDTQYF. CDR3 bases: TGTGCCTGGGGTAGGGGGGGGGCCGTAACAGATACGCAGTATTTT.

This clone was counted once. CDR3 DNA: TGTGCCAGTTTCTTTGGGGGGTCGGGTCAGCCCCAGCATTTT. Its translation: CASFFGGSGQPQHF. The chain uses TRBV19 and TRBJ1-5; a possible D gene is TRBD1 (5 bases). Trimming took off 8 bases at V and 6 bases at J, with 17 bases between the two ends. The CDR3 is 14 amino acids. CDR1 is LNHDA, CDR2 SQIVND, per germline (reference sequence).

The chain links TRBV7-9 to TRBJ2-7; TRBD1 matches at 7 bases. This CDR3 is built from 13 residues. The V segment lost 3 bases and the J segment 6 bases; nucleotides outside the gene matches: 5. Germline V gene sequence: CDR1 SEHNR, CDR2 FQNEAQ (reference sequence). The CDR3 nucleotides are TGTGCCAGCAGCTTCAACAGGGGCGGCGAGCAGTACTTC. Amino acid sequence: CASSFNRGGEQYF.

The chain joins TRBV10-3 to TRBJ2-7, with TRBD1 matching 7 bases. This CDR3 region has 16 residues. J lost 0 bases, V lost 0 bases, and 5 bases had no gene match. Germline-derived CDR1 and CDR2 are ENHRY and SYGVKD. CDR3 sequence: CAISESDRKSSYEQYF. DNA for the CDR3: TGTGCCATCAGTGAGTCGGACAGGAAAAGCTCCTACGAGCAGTACTTC.

The chain has TRBV6-9 and TRBJ2-7; 7 nucleotides agree with TRBD1. This CDR3 has 13 amino acids. V lost 11 bases and J lost 1; bases outside the gene matches: 8. Germline CDR1 reads MNHGY; CDR2 reads SVAAGI. CDR3 sequence: CAGRSGQSYEQYF. In DNA form, the CDR3 reads TGTGCCGGCCGATCGGGACAGTCCTACGAGCAGTACTTC.

This clone appeared a single time. The chain is built from TRBV11-2 and TRBJ1-5, with D unclear. CDR1 and CDR2 from the germline V gene are SGHAT and FQNNGV. CDR3 length: 13 amino acids. V was clipped by 2 bases and J by 0 bases, with 2 bases between them. This CDR3 reads CASSLYSNQPQHF. CDR3 nucleotide sequence: TGTGCCAGCAGCTTATATAGCAATCAGCCCCAGCATTTT.

V usage is TRBV7-9 and J usage is TRBJ2-5; 8 bases match TRBD2. J was trimmed by 1 base and V by 2 bases; bases with no gene match: 3. The germline V gene encodes CDR1 SEHNR and CDR2 FQNEAQ (reference sequence). The CDR3 is 15 amino acids. The CDR3 DNA follows: TGTGCCAGCAGCTTATCGGGGGGGGTCCAAGAGACCCAGTACTTC. Translation gives CASSLSGGVQETQYF.

The gene calls are TRBV19 and TRBJ2-3; tentative D call: TRBD1 (6 bases). The V end lost 8 bases, the J end lost 1 base, and 16 bases lay between the germline ends. CDR1 is LNHDA, CDR2 SQIVND, per germline (reference sequence). The CDR3 sequence is 15 residues long. The CDR3 DNA reads as TGTGCCAGTTCACAGACAGGCGGTGGCACAGATACGCAGTATTTT. Translating gives CASSQTGGGTDTQYF.

The chain recombines TRBV27 with TRBJ2-7; 9 bases match TRBD2. This CDR3 is 14 amino acids long. With V trimmed by 4 bases and J by 4 bases, 5 bases remained unmatched. Germline assignment: CDR1 MNHEY and CDR2 SMNVEV (reference sequence). The CDR3 here is CASSWGSGGYEQYF. CDR3 sequence (DNA): TGTGCCAGCAGTTGGGGTAGCGGGGGTTACGAGCAGTACTTC.

This clone was seen only once. The chain uses TRBV6-5 and TRBJ1-3, with 8 bases matching TRBD1. The ends lost 6 bases at V and 4 bases at J; junction bases unmatched: 5. The CDR3 runs to 14 residues. Germline V gene data show CDR1 as MNHEY and CDR2 as SVGAGI. CDR3 residues: CASSPTGDGNTIYF. CDR3 DNA sequence: TGTGCCAGCAGCCCGACAGGGGACGGAAACACCATATATTTT.

Points on this clone: A junction boundary mismatches the germline segment, possibly from a read error. The rearrangement uses TRBV7-9 and TRBJ2-1; 8 positions agree with TRBD2. Germline-derived CDR1 and CDR2 are SEHNR and FQNEAQ (reference sequence). The CDR3 has 15 residues. CDR3 DNA sequence: TGTTCCAGCAGCTCCCGAGCGGGAGCTGACAATGAGCAGTTCTTC. Amino acids: CSSSSRAGADNEQFF.

The table lists this clone with a few counts. The chain uses TRBV5-1 and TRBJ1-4; D remains unclear. Trimming shortened V by 4 bases and J by 0 bases, and 10 bases separated the two germline ends. Germline lookup yields CDR1 SGHRS and CDR2 YFSETQ. CDR3 length: 15 amino acids. The DNA of the CDR3 is TGCGCCAGCAGCCCGGGTCCTACAACTAATGAAAAACTGTTTTTT. This codes for CASSPGPTTNEKLFF.

On this clone itself: At one end, the junction sequence differs from germline, possibly due to a read error. The V call is TRBV6-4, the J call TRBJ1-2; no clear D. From germline, CDR1 is MRHNA and CDR2 SNTAGT. This CDR3 region has 19 residues. The CDR3 DNA follows: TGTGCCGGCAGTGACTCCTCTAAGATTAGCCGCACGGATCCCTATGGCTACACCTTC. It specifies CAGSDSSKISRTDPYGYTF.

This clone showed up just once. The V and J genes are TRBV7-2 and TRBJ2-7, with D uncertain. Per the germline V gene, CDR1 is SGHTA and CDR2 is FQGNSA. CDR3 size: 13 residues. V lost 5 bases and J 5 bases, leaving 13 bases between the germline ends. This CDR3 is CASSPFGRNEQYF. As DNA, the CDR3 is TGTGCCAGCAGCCCCTTCGGCAGGAACGAGCAGTACTTC. Supplemented by reference TRBV7-2 and TRBJ2-7, the full variable domain reads GAGVSQSPSNKVTEKGKDVELRCDPISGHTALYWYRQSLGQGLEFLIYFQGNSAPDKSGLPSDRFSAERTGGSVSTLTIQRTQQEDSAVYLCASSPFGRNEQYFGPGTRLTVT.

The rearrangement links TRBV11-3 to TRBJ2-1; D is perhaps TRBD2 (5 bases). Deletions cut 1 base from V and 12 bases from J, with 13 bases between. CDR1 and CDR2 (germline): SGHNT, YENEEA. This CDR3 has 13 residues. The CDR3 spells CASSLGSGTRQFF. CDR3 in DNA: TGTGCCAGCAGCTTAGGTTCAGGCACTAGGCAGTTCTTC.

This clone was recorded once. The genes are TRBV5-1 and TRBJ2-5; 12 nucleotides align to TRBD2. CDR3 length: 16 amino acids. Unmatched junction bases numbered 5, after V lost 0 bases and J lost 5 bases. The V gene's germline CDR1 is SGHRS and CDR2 YFSETQ. CDR3 nucleotides: TGCGCCAGCAGCTTGGAACTAGCGGGGGGTGTGGAGACCCAGTACTTC. It codes for CASSLELAGGVETQYF.

V usage is TRBV30 and J usage is TRBJ1-2, with 9 bases fitting TRBD1. The ends lost 3 bases at V and 4 bases at J; junction bases unmatched: 9. CDR1 is GTSNPN, CDR2 SVGIG, per germline (reference sequence). The CDR3 is made up of 15 amino acids. The CDR3 protein is CAWSLGTGLGYGYTF. The CDR3, as DNA: TGTGCCTGGAGCCTAGGGACAGGGCTAGGCTATGGCTACACCTTC.

In its sample, this clone was seen a few times. This rearrangement joins TRBV29-1 to TRBJ2-7; 8 nucleotides agree with TRBD1. Germline lookup yields CDR1 SQVTM and CDR2 ANQGSEA. CDR3 length equals 13 residues. V dropped 4 bases and J dropped 6; count of bases not matched to a gene: 8. CDR3 DNA sequence: TGCAGCGTTGGGCCAGGGGGCTTCTCCGAGCAGTACTTC. Translated: CSVGPGGFSEQYF.

The chain uses TRBV29-1 and TRBJ2-6, with TRBD1 identical over 8 bases. This CDR3 has 17 amino acids. The ends lost 6 bases at V and 0 bases at J; junction bases unmatched: 10. The germline V gene has CDR1 SQVTM and CDR2 ANQGSEA. The CDR3 sequence is CSVQTDRVPSGANVLTF. The CDR3, as DNA: TGCAGCGTCCAAACGGACAGGGTACCCTCTGGGGCCAACGTCCTGACTTTC.